One sample yielded the 21 T cell receptor beta chains listed below, sequenced in a study of shared clonotypes between healthy human individuals. TCRdb keeps only in-frame clones here, not all; method: immunoSEQ multiplex PCR. The data contain about 480,000 clones, about 75% of them seen just once; the ten biggest clones take up approximately 13%. The specimen was PBMCs. The receptors were sampled from a woman between 40 and 55 years old in good health. Some clones in this sample may be carry-over from other donors' samples.

The J gene is TRBJ2-3, the V gene TRBV6-4, with TRBD2 as a possible D gene (5 bases). CDR3 length: 15 residues. The V gene lost 5 bases and the J gene lost 1 base, with 13 bases spanning the gap. Per the germline V gene, CDR1 is MRHNA and CDR2 is SNTAGT. CDR3 residues: CASSPDWSGTDTQYF. In DNA, the CDR3 is TGTGCCAGCAGTCCGGACTGGAGCGGCACAGATACGCAGTATTTT.

V gene TRBV15 combines with J gene TRBJ1-1, with D maybe TRBD1 (5 bases). V was trimmed by 4 bases and J by 0 bases, leaving 9 bases between them. The CDR3 has 14 amino acids. The germline V gene has CDR1 LNHNV and CDR2 YYDKDF (reference sequence). CDR3 nucleotides: TGTGCCACCAGCACAGGGACCATGAACACTGAAGCTTTCTTT. Translated, it gives CATSTGTMNTEAFF.

Concerning this clone itself: This specimen includes other DNA sequences encoding the same CDR3. In nucleotides, the CDR3 is TGTGCCAGTAGTACCGGGACAGGGAACACTGAAGCTTTCTTT. Its translation is CASSTGTGNTEAFF. The rearrangement links TRBV19 to TRBJ1-1; TRBD1 matches 8 bases. Trimming at V came to 4 bases and at J to 1 base, leaving 2 bases not matched to a gene. This CDR3 comprises 14 residues. The germline CDR1 and CDR2 sequences are LNHDA and SQIVND (reference sequence). Looking up the rest from reference TRBV19 and TRBJ1-1 gives the full variable domain: DGGITQSPKYLFRKEGQNVTLSCEQNLNHDAMYWYRQDPGQGLRLIYYSQIVNDFQKGDIAEGYSVSREKKESFPLTVTSAQKNPTAFYLCASSTGTGNTEAFFGQGTRLTVV.

The chain is built from TRBV18 and TRBJ1-2; perhaps TRBD1 as D (5 bases). Per germline, CDR1 KGHSH and CDR2 LQKENI. The CDR3 has 15 amino acids. V was shortened by 6 bases and J by 4 bases, with 18 bases between the two germline ends. CDR3 residues: CASSSTPEDIYGYTF. In nucleotides, the CDR3 is TGTGCCAGCTCCTCCACCCCCGAGGACATCTATGGCTACACCTTC.

This clone has only a few counts. The chain joins TRBV7-8 to TRBJ2-7, with D perhaps matching TRBD1 or TRBD2 (6 bases each). This CDR3 comprises 15 residues. From germline, CDR1 is SGHVS and CDR2 FQNEAQ. The V end was cut by 3 bases, the J end by 0 bases, with 12 bases between. The chain's CDR3 is CASSFRGHSSYEQYF. The CDR3 region has the DNA TGTGCCAGCAGCTTCCGGGGGCACAGCTCCTACGAGCAGTACTTC.

V and J are TRBV10-3 and TRBJ2-3; 8 bases map to TRBD2. The V gene's germline CDR1 is ENHRY and CDR2 SYGVKD. CDR3 size: 16 residues. J was trimmed by 2 bases and V by 3 bases; bases with no gene match: 7. Written as DNA, the CDR3 is TGTGCCATCAGTGAACTAGCGGACTCATCCACAGATACGCAGTATTTT. The encoded protein is CAISELADSSTDTQYF.

This clone has ten or more counts. The chain is built from TRBV4-3 and TRBJ1-2; possibly TRBD1 for D (6 bases). V lost 0 bases, J lost 2 bases, and 7 bases lay in between. Germline assignment: CDR1 LGHNA and CDR2 YSLEER. The CDR3 consists of 14 residues. Written as DNA, the CDR3 is TGCGCCAGCAGCCAAGATCAGGGGAACTATGGCTACACCTTC. Protein: CASSQDQGNYGYTF.

Details on this clone: Other DNA variants within this sample encode the same CDR3. The chain recombines TRBV18 with TRBJ2-1; unclear D gene. Germline CDR1 reads KGHSH; CDR2 reads LQKENI. The CDR3 consists of 15 residues. The germline V and J ends were trimmed by 1 base and 0 bases, with 7 bases remaining between them. The CDR3 nucleotides read TGTGCCAGCTCACCACAGGGTAGCTCCTACAATGAGCAGTTCTTC. It yields the protein CASSPQGSSYNEQFF.

Worth noting for this clone: Other DNA sequences in the same sample also yield this CDR3. The J gene is TRBJ2-2, the V gene TRBV10-3; 12 nucleotides match TRBD2. This CDR3 spans 16 amino acids. The J segment lost 2 bases and the V segment lost 6 bases, leaving 4 bases of the junction unmatched. Per germline, CDR1 ENHRY and CDR2 SYGVKD. The CDR3 is CAISPGLAGNTGELFF. The CDR3 DNA sequence: TGTGCCATCAGCCCGGGACTAGCGGGCAACACCGGGGAGCTGTTTTTT.

This clone was detected once. The V gene is TRBV2, the J gene TRBJ1-1; D unclear. Trimming left V 6 bases short and J 6 bases short, with 11 bases between. The CDR3 consists of 12 residues. Per the germline V gene, CDR1 is SNHLY and CDR2 is FYNNEI. CDR3 sequence reads: CASRILEAEAFF. The CDR3 region has the DNA TGTGCCAGCAGGATACTGGAGGCTGAAGCTTTCTTT.

This chain uses TRBV5-1 with TRBJ1-4; 8 positions agree with TRBD1. This CDR3 contains 14 residues. The V gene end was trimmed by 0 bases and the J gene end by 6 bases; junction bases not matched to a gene: 1. Germline lookup yields CDR1 SGHRS and CDR2 YFSETQ. CDR3 DNA: TGCGCCAGCAGCTTGGCACAGGGGGATGAAAAACTGTTTTTT. This sequence encodes CASSLAQGDEKLFF.

This clone was recorded once. The chain recombines TRBV5-1 with TRBJ1-5; D might be TRBD1 (6 bases). CDR3 length: 14 residues. Germline loops: CDR1 SGHRS, CDR2 YFSETQ. V lost 0 bases and J lost 8, with 12 bases in between. The chain's CDR3 is CASSLEGGVEPQHF. The CDR3 nucleotides are TGCGCCAGCAGCTTGGAAGGGGGGGTGGAGCCCCAGCATTTT.

The chain has TRBV4-2 and TRBJ2-1; 14 nucleotides line up with TRBD2. CDR3 length: 16 residues. V was pared by 3 bases and J by 5 bases, with 3 bases of the junction left unmatched. Germline-derived CDR1 and CDR2 are LGHNA and YNFKEQ. This CDR3 is CASSQGLAGEDNEQFF. The CDR3 nucleotides read TGTGCCAGCAGCCAGGGACTAGCGGGAGAAGACAATGAGCAGTTCTTC.

With regard to this clone: Other DNA sequences in this specimen translate into the identical CDR3. The chain uses TRBV28 and TRBJ1-2, with 8 positions matching TRBD1. Trimming removed 9 bases from V and 4 bases from J; junction bases left unmatched: 4. CDR3 length: 12 amino acids. Germline loops: CDR1 MDHEN, CDR2 SYDVKM. This CDR3 is CASGDRGYGYTF. CDR3 coding DNA: TGTGCCAGTGGTGACAGGGGCTATGGCTACACCTTC.

The J gene is TRBJ2-1, the V gene TRBV10-1, with D unclear. The CDR3 has 10 amino acids. Germline CDR1 WNHNN, CDR2 SYGVQD (reference sequence). Between the trimmed V and J ends, which lost 0 bases and 12 bases, there was a span of 3 bases. The CDR3 here is CASSESGQFF. Here the CDR3 DNA reads TGCGCCAGCAGTGAGTCAGGGCAGTTCTTC.

The chain links TRBV6-1 to TRBJ1-5, with a tentative D call TRBD1 (5 bases). The V and J ends lost 11 bases and 1 base respectively, with 12 bases between them. Germline values: CDR1 MNHNS, CDR2 SASEGT. This CDR3 comprises 13 residues. In nucleotides, the CDR3 is TGTGCCCACGCACGGGGGAGCAATCAGCCCCAGCATTTT. Translated, it gives CAHARGSNQPQHF.

This clone was observed a handful of times. V and J are TRBV10-3 and TRBJ2-2; 8 nucleotides align to TRBD2. The J segment lost 7 bases and the V segment lost 2 bases, leaving 9 bases of the junction unmatched. Per the germline V gene, CDR1 is ENHRY and CDR2 is SYGVKD. This CDR3 has 16 residues. Here the CDR3 DNA reads TGTGCCATCAGTGAGGTGTCGGCGGGAGGTTTCGGGGAGCTGTTTTTT. This codes for CAISEVSAGGFGELFF.

In this sample, this clone turned up a few times. The gene calls are TRBV7-9 and TRBJ1-1; D gene ambiguous. The CDR3 has 14 residues. Germline V gene data show CDR1 as SEHNR and CDR2 as FQNEAQ (reference sequence). V lost 3 bases and J 4 bases, leaving 12 bases between the germline ends. CDR3 sequence (DNA): TGTGCCAGCAGCTTTCCGATAAGAGGCACTGAAGCTTTCTTT. This sequence encodes CASSFPIRGTEAFF.

The chain recombines TRBV30 with TRBJ1-2, with a possible D match to TRBD1 (6 bases). The germline V gene has CDR1 GTSNPN and CDR2 SVGIG (reference sequence). The CDR3 runs 12 residues. Trimming cost V 4 bases and J 8 bases, with 14 bases left between them. The CDR3 spells CAWNPQGLGYTF. The CDR3 DNA sequence: TGTGCCTGGAATCCTCAGGGGTTGGGCTACACCTTC.

This chain joins TRBV30 and TRBJ2-6; D is unresolved. Trimming took 6 bases from V and 2 from J, leaving 11 bases between them. Germline CDR1 GTSNPN, CDR2 SVGIG (reference sequence). This CDR3 is 14 amino acids long. The CDR3 is CACPPTAGANVLTF. The CDR3 DNA follows: TGTGCCTGCCCTCCGACTGCTGGGGCCAACGTCCTGACTTTC.

This sequence joins TRBV10-3 and TRBJ2-7, with 9 bases that match TRBD1. Germline CDR1 reads ENHRY; CDR2 reads SYGVKD. The V and J ends lost 0 bases and 1 base, in that order; junction bases with no gene match: 7. The length of the CDR3 is 17 residues. This CDR3 reads CAISESLGTGLSYEQYF. DNA for the CDR3: TGTGCCATCAGTGAGTCTTTAGGGACAGGGCTGTCCTACGAGCAGTACTTC.